The rows below give T cell receptor beta chains drawn from one sample of a study of blood T cell repertoires in COVID-19. Produced via immunoSEQ multiplex PCR; TCRdb's table is partial and in-frame only. The table lists 180,000 or so clones, approximately 84% of them singletons. The sequenced material came from peripheral blood. These receptors all come from a man in his forties who had recovered from COVID-19. CDR3s include the opening cysteine and the closing phenylalanine or tryptophan. Each record gives: clone size, V gene, J gene, CDR3 protein. A row's size may be missing; if present it is once, few, many or a size class.

clone size: .; V gene: TRBV5-6; J gene: TRBJ2-7; CDR3 protein: CASSILERGVTYEQYF
clone size: .; V gene: TRBV7-2; J gene: TRBJ1-1; CDR3 protein: CASSLTQDTEAFF
clone size: once; V gene: TRBV7-2; J gene: TRBJ1-2; CDR3 protein: CASSLGQVFNYGYTF
clone size: once; V gene: TRBV24-1; J gene: TRBJ2-1; CDR3 protein: CATATSYEQFF
clone size: .; V gene: TRBV28; J gene: TRBJ2-1; CDR3 protein: CASRSGAGGYNEQFF
clone size: few; V gene: TRBV2; J gene: TRBJ2-1; CDR3 protein: CASSEMGQGYNEQFF
clone size: few; V gene: TRBV27; J gene: TRBJ2-1; CDR3 protein: CASSLRAVGIF
clone size: .; V gene: TRBV7-2; J gene: TRBJ2-7; CDR3 protein: CASSSPAGAYEQYF
clone size: .; V gene: TRBV4-1; J gene: TRBJ1-1; CDR3 protein: CASGAGGSTEAFF
clone size: .; V gene: TRBV25-1; J gene: TRBJ2-7; CDR3 protein: CASSLWDRITYEQYF
clone size: .; V gene: TRBV11-3; J gene: TRBJ2-2; CDR3 protein: CASSTGQGAGELFF